This T cell receptor (beta chain) emerged from a study of identical twins. The CDR3 loop spans 15 amino acids. Trimming stripped 5 bases from V and 5 bases from J, with 16 bases between. Germline values: CDR1 SGHVS, CDR2 FQNEAQ. After template switching added a universal primer site, the resulting cDNA carried unique molecular identifiers. MiXCR was run by TCRdb on the 5' RACE reads, yielding one entry per CDR3 protein. The repertoire holds under 350,000 distinct CDR3 sequences, with more than 8% as singletons. Healthy Caucasian donors formed the entire cohort. This clonotype was seen many times. Its antigen remains unidentified. Study-level points and caveats: Alpha sequences out of frame and shared by twins had excess low generation probability. Partial confounding of zero-insertion analyses by invariant MAIT and iNKT cells was possible.

The sample also formed part of further work on yellow fever vaccine responses in identical twins.

The receptor comes from a woman younger than 30 in good health. Sequencing was carried out using CD8+ T cells sorted from blood. The genes are TRBV7-8 and TRBJ2-1; no definite D call. Written as DNA, the CDR3 is TGTGCCAGCAGCGCCGATTGGCAGGATGACAATGAGCAGTTCTTC. Translated, it gives CASSADWQDDNEQFF. The full variable domain, completed using reference TRBV7-8 and TRBJ2-1, is GAGVSQSPRYKVAKRGQDVALRCDPISGHVSLFWYQQALGQGPEFLTYFQNEAQLDKSGLPSDRFFAERPEGSVSTLKIQRTQQEDSAVYLCASSADWQDDNEQFFGPGTRLTVL.